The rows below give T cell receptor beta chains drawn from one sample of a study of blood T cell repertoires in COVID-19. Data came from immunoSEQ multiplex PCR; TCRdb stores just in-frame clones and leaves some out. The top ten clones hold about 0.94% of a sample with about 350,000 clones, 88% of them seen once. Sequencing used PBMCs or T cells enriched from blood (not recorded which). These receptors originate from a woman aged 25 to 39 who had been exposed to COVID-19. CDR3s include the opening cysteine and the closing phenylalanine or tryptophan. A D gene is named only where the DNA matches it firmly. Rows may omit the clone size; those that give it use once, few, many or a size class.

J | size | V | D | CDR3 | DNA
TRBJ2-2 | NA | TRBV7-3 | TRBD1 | CASSPRDRGDTGELFF | TGTGCCAGCAGCCCTCGGGACAGGGGCGACACCGGGGAGCTGTTTTTT
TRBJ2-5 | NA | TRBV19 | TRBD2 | CASSSGTSGLQETQYF | TGTGCCAGTAGTTCCGGGACTAGCGGGCTCCAAGAGACCCAGTACTTC
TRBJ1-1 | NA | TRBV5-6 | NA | CASSLAPYGTEAFF | TGTGCCAGCAGCTTGGCCCCTTACGGCACTGAAGCTTTCTTT
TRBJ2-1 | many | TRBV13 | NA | CASSLYGGQNNEQFF | TGTGCCAGCAGCTTATACGGGGGGCAAAACAATGAGCAGTTCTTC
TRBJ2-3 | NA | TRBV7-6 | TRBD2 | CASSLGLARGTDTQYF | TGTGCCAGCAGCTTAGGACTAGCCCGAGGGACAGATACGCAGTATTTT
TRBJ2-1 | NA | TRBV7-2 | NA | CASSLGGIGTYNEQFF | TGTGCCAGCAGCTTAGGAGGGATTGGAACGTACAATGAGCAGTTCTTC
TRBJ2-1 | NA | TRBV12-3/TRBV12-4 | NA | CASAKTDYNEQFF | TGTGCCAGCGCCAAGACAGATTACAATGAGCAGTTCTTC
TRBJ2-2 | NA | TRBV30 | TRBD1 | CAWSTGPTGELFF | TGTGCCTGGTCGACAGGGCCTACCGGGGAGCTGTTTTTT
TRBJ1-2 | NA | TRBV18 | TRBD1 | CASSPQTPGQVVTGYTF | TGTGCCAGCTCACCACAAACACCGGGACAGGTGGTTACCGGCTACACCTTC
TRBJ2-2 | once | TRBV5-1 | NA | CASRGQGSNTGELFF | TGCGCCAGCAGGGGGCAGGGATCGAACACCGGGGAGCTGTTTTTT
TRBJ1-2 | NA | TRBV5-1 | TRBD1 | CASSLDGRGRDYGYTF | TGCGCCAGCAGCTTGGATGGCAGGGGGCGCGACTATGGCTACACCTTC
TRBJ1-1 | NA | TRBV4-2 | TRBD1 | CASSQVGTGRGRDTEAFF | TGTGCCAGCAGCCAAGTAGGGACCGGCAGGGGGCGGGACACTGAAGCTTTCTTT
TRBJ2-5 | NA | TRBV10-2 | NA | CASSESSGLQETQYF | TGCGCCAGCAGTGAGTCGAGCGGTCTCCAGGAGACCCAGTACTTC
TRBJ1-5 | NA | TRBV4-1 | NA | CASSQDPRWSNQPQHF | TGCGCCAGCAGCCAAGATCCCAGGTGGAGCAATCAGCCCCAGCATTTT
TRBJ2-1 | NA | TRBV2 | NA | CASSAFFRRGNEQFF | TGTGCCAGCAGTGCTTTTTTTCGCCGCGGGAATGAGCAGTTCTTC
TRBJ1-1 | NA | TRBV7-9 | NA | CASSLAARGGTEAFF | TGTGCCAGCAGCTTAGCGGCTCGTGGGGGGACTGAAGCTTTCTTT
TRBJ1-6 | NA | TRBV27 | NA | CASSLVPSSSYNSPLHF | TGTGCCAGCAGTTTAGTCCCTTCGAGCTCCTATAATTCACCCCTCCACTTT
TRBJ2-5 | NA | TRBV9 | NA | CASSVGVADFQETQYF | TGTGCCAGCAGCGTAGGGGTAGCGGATTTCCAAGAGACCCAGTACTTC
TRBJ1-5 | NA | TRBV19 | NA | CASHRHSGESNQPQHF | TGTGCCAGCCACCGCCACTCAGGGGAAAGCAATCAGCCCCAGCATTTT
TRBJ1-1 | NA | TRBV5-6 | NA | CASSPGQLTWNTEAFF | TGTGCCAGCAGCCCAGGACAGTTGACTTGGAACACTGAAGCTTTCTTT
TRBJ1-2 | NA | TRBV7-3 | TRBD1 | CASSLTDGQGPYGYTF | TGTGCCAGCAGCTTAACAGATGGACAGGGGCCTTATGGCTACACCTTC
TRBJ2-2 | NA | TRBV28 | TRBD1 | CASSLEPHRGNTGELFF | TGTGCCAGCAGTTTAGAACCCCACAGGGGAAACACCGGGGAGCTGTTTTTT
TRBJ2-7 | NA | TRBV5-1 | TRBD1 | CASSPLPGQGTYEQYF | TGCGCCAGCAGCCCTCTTCCGGGACAGGGGACCTACGAGCAGTACTTC
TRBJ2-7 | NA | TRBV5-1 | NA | CASSPGASESYEQYF | TGCGCCAGCAGCCCTGGGGCTAGCGAATCCTACGAGCAGTACTTC
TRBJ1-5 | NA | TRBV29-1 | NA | CSVEDLRGQPQHF | TGCAGCGTTGAAGATCTTAGGGGGCAGCCCCAGCATTTT
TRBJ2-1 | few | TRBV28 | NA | CASSLSLQWANNEQFF | TGTGCCAGCAGTTTAAGTCTTCAGTGGGCCAACAATGAGCAGTTCTTC
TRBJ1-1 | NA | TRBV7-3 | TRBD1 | CASSLTGGRLRGTEAFF | TGTGCCAGCAGCCTGACAGGGGGGCGACTAAGGGGCACTGAAGCTTTCTTT
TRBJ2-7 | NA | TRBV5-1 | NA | CASSLGRVSYEQYF | TGCGCCAGCAGCTTGGGCCGGGTCTCCTACGAGCAGTACTTC
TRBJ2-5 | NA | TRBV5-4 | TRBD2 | CASSQGTSGGETQYF | TGTGCCAGCAGCCAGGGGACTAGCGGAGGGGAGACCCAGTACTTC
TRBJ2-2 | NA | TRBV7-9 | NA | CASSPWGVTNTGELFF | TGTGCCAGCAGCCCTTGGGGGGTGACGAACACCGGGGAGCTGTTTTTT
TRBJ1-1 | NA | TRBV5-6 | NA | CASSLVGGNTEAFF | TGTGCCAGCAGCTTGGTAGGGGGGAACACTGAAGCTTTCTTT
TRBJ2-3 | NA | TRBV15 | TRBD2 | CATSTRLAGGDTQYF | TGTGCCACCAGCACCCGACTAGCGGGAGGCGATACGCAGTATTTT
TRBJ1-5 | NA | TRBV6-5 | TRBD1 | CASSRLPTGNQPQHF | TGTGCCAGCAGTCGCCTTCCGACAGGGAACCAGCCCCAGCATTTT
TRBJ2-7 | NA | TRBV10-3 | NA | CAISETGEHYEQYF | TGTGCCATCAGTGAGACGGGAGAGCACTACGAGCAGTACTTC
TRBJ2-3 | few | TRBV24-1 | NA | CATSDPTDTQYF | TGTGCCACCAGTGATCCTACAGATACGCAGTATTTT
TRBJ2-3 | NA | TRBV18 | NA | CASSQRRTTDTQYF | TGTGCCAGCTCCCAGCGGAGAACCACAGATACGCAGTATTTT
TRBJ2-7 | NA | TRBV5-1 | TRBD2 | CASSDLGGEGLHEQYF | TGCGCCAGCAGCGACCTTGGGGGGGAGGGCCTACACGAGCAGTACTTC
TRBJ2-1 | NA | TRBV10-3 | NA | CAIQDPSSYNEQFF | TGTGCCATCCAGGATCCCAGCTCCTACAATGAGCAGTTCTTC
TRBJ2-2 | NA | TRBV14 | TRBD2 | CASSQDRLAGDIGNTGELFF | TGTGCCAGCAGCCAAGATCGGTTAGCGGGAGACATTGGGAACACCGGGGAGCTGTTTTTT
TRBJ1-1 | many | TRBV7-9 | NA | CASSDWEGRNTEAFF | TGTGCCAGCAGCGACTGGGAGGGAAGGAACACTGAAGCTTTCTTT
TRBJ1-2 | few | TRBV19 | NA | CASSMEVALIYGYTF | TGTGCCAGTAGTATGGAGGTCGCTCTCATCTATGGCTACACCTTC
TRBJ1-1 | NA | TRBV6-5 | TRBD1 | CASTSEGAWGAFF | TGTGCCAGCACCTCCGAGGGGGCTTGGGGAGCTTTCTTT
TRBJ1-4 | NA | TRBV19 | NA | CASSIRGSREKLFF | TGTGCCAGTAGTATACGAGGGAGTCGTGAAAAACTGTTTTTT
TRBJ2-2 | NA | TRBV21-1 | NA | CASSKEWGTSGSGELFF | TGTGCCAGCAGCAAAGAGTGGGGGACTAGCGGATCCGGGGAGCTGTTTTTT
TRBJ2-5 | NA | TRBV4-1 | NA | CASSQEVYGGGGGWQETQYF | TGCGCCAGCAGCCAAGAAGTCTATGGTGGAGGGGGCGGATGGCAAGAGACCCAGTACTTC
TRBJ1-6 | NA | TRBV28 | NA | CASSSSREGGPLHF | TGTGCCAGCAGTTCTAGCAGGGAAGGGGGACCCCTCCACTTT
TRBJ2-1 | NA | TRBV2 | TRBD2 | CASRPGLAGGPGNEQFF | TGTGCCAGCAGGCCGGGACTAGCGGGAGGGCCGGGAAATGAGCAGTTCTTC